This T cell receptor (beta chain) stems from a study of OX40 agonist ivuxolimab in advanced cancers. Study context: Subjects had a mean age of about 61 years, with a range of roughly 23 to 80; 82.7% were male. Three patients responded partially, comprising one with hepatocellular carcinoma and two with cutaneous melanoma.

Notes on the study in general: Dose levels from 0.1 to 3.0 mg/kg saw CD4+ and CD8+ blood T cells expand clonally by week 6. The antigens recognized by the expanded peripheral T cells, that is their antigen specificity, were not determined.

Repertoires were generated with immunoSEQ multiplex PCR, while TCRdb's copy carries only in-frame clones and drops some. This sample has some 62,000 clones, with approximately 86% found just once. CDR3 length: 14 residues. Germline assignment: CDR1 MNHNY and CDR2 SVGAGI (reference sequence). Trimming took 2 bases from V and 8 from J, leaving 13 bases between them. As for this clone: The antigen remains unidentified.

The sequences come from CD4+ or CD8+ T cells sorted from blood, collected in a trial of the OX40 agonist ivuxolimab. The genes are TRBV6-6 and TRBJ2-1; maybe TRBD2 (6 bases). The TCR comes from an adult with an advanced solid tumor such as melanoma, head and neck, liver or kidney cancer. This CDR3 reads CASSYTEGLDEQFF. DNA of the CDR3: TGTGCCAGCAGTTACACGGAGGGGCTGGATGAGCAGTTCTTC.